This T cell receptor (beta chain) emerged from a study of blood T cell repertoires in COVID-19. Study-wide context: Samples taken during acute and convalescent COVID-19 were collected in the United States, Italy and Spain.

Source study methods: The authors estimated nucleated cell counts from reference gene primer amplification. TCRdb's table, derived via immunoSEQ multiplex PCR, lists solely in-frame clones and lacks some. That table furnishes V, J and clone size, whereas the DNA furnished D and trimming. Of some 260,000 clones detected, around 79% appear once; the ten largest clones hold about 3%. Trimming stripped 2 bases from V and 4 bases from J, with 14 bases between. This CDR3 has 15 amino acids. Germline CDR1 reads MGHDK; CDR2 reads SYGVNS. The rearrangement joins TRBV25-1 to TRBJ1-2; maybe TRBD1 (5 bases). Sequences were obtained from peripheral blood. This receptor was obtained from a woman aged 80 or older with acute or convalescent COVID-19. The CDR3 reads CASSEQGSPLYGYTF. CDR3 coding DNA: TGTGCCAGCAGTGAACAGGGCTCACCCCTCTATGGCTACACCTTC.